The 18 T cell receptor beta chains in this list originate from one sample, sequenced in a study of T cell responses to AZD1222 COVID-19 vaccine (TCRdb year 2021). The sample's time point, from its label and the paper: baseline before first vaccination. Receptor amplification or capture employed the immunoSEQ multiplex PCR assay. The clones in this table, taken by TCRdb from immuneACCESS, are in-frame only. Not every clone is retained; where verified, under half of the shortfall comes from an unresolved V gene, and the cause of the rest is unknown. For this sample there are over 95,000 clones; approximately 89% appear just once. The ten largest account for 4% to 5% of the sample. This sample comprised peripheral blood, obtained on day 0 of AZD1222 vaccination. These receptors were obtained from an adult in good health.

This rearrangement joins TRBV27 to TRBJ1-4; perhaps TRBD1 as D (6 bases). CDR3 length equals 15 residues. Germline V gene data show CDR1 as MNHEY and CDR2 as SMNVEV (reference sequence). V was trimmed by 1 base and J by 2 bases, leaving 8 bases between them. DNA of the CDR3: TGTGCCAGCAGTTTATTAGGGGGGACTAATGAAAAACTGTTTTTT. Amino acid sequence: CASSLLGGTNEKLFF.

This clone was seen just once. The CDR3 nucleotides are TGTGCCAGCATGGTTGCGACTAACTATGGCTACACCTTC. It specifies CASMVATNYGYTF. The chain carries TRBV6-5 and TRBJ1-2, with D uncertain. The CDR3 length is 13 residues. Trimming took 7 bases from V and 0 from J, leaving 9 bases between them. Germline lookup yields CDR1 MNHEY and CDR2 SVGAGI.

V gene TRBV6-5 combines with J gene TRBJ1-1; 12 nucleotides match TRBD1. This CDR3 is 16 amino acids long. Germline V CDR1 and CDR2: MNHEY, SVGAGI. Trimming took 4 bases from V and 4 from J; bases not matched to a gene: 7. CDR3 nucleotides: TGTGCCAGCAGTTTCCGGGACAGGGGGCATGGCACTGAAGCTTTCTTT. Protein: CASSFRDRGHGTEAFF.

The chain joins TRBV2 to TRBJ2-5, with 9 bases identical to TRBD2. The germline V gene has CDR1 SNHLY and CDR2 FYNNEI. The CDR3 extends over 16 amino acids. Germline trimming cut 2 bases from V and 5 bases from J; bases unmatched to any gene: 9. CDR3 DNA sequence: TGTGCCAGCAGTGAACTACTAGCGGGCGCCGTCGAGACCCAGTACTTC. Its protein product is CASSELLAGAVETQYF.

V gene TRBV13 combines with J gene TRBJ1-1, with D tentatively TRBD1 (5 bases). CDR1 is PRHDT and CDR2 is FYEKMQ in the germline V gene (reference sequence). This CDR3 region has 12 residues. V lost 3 bases and J 7 bases, leaving 9 bases between the germline ends. Written as DNA, the CDR3 is TGTGCCAGCAGCTTTGGAGGGGTTGAAGCTTTCTTT. Translated, it gives CASSFGGVEAFF.

V is TRBV5-1 and J is TRBJ1-6; D possibly corresponds to TRBD1 (6 bases). Trimming removed 4 bases from V and 5 bases from J, with 13 bases in between. The CDR3 totals 15 residues. CDR1 is SGHRS and CDR2 is YFSETQ in the germline V gene. CDR3 loop: CASSSGTRNNSPLHF. For the CDR3, the DNA is TGCGCCAGCAGCAGCGGGACACGGAATAATTCACCCCTCCACTTT.

V gene TRBV7-2 combines with J gene TRBJ1-1; D possibly corresponds to TRBD1 (5 bases). V was shortened by 7 bases and J by 1 base, with 10 bases between the two germline ends. CDR3 length equals 13 residues. CDR1 and CDR2 from the germline V gene are SGHTA and FQGNSA. The CDR3 region is CASIKGQNTEAFF. The DNA for the CDR3 is TGTGCCAGCATCAAAGGACAGAACACTGAAGCTTTCTTT.

A single count supports this clone. The genes are TRBV30 and TRBJ1-5; tentative D call: TRBD1 (5 bases). This CDR3 region has 15 residues. Germline CDR1 GTSNPN, CDR2 SVGIG (reference sequence). The ends were cut back, 2 bases at V and 4 bases at J, with 15 bases in the middle. The CDR3 nucleotides read TGTGCCTGGAGTATAGGGGCCAGGGAAAATCAGCCCCAGCATTTT. Protein product: CAWSIGARENQPQHF. Looking up the rest from reference TRBV30 and TRBJ1-5 gives the full variable domain: SQTIHQWPATLVQPVGSPLSLECTVEGTSNPNLYWYRQAAGRGLQLLFYSVGIGQISSEVPQNLSASRPQDRQFILSSKKLLLSDSGFYLCAWSIGARENQPQHFGDGTRLSIL.

The chain joins TRBV29-1 to TRBJ2-6; D is possibly TRBD1 (6 bases). Trimming took 6 bases from V and 1 from J, leaving 13 bases between them. The germline V gene encodes CDR1 SQVTM and CDR2 ANQGSEA. The CDR3 is made up of 15 amino acids. CDR3 nucleotide sequence: TGCAGCGTGAGGGGGATGGGGTCTGGGGCCAACGTCCTGACTTTC. It specifies CSVRGMGSGANVLTF.

The rearrangement links TRBV27 to TRBJ2-7, with 7 bases that match TRBD1. The CDR3 spans 14 residues. V was clipped by 5 bases and J by 4 bases; unmatched bases: 8. CDR1 MNHEY and CDR2 SMNVEV come from the germline V gene (reference sequence). CDR3 sequence reads: CASSMGTEGYEQYF. For the CDR3, the DNA is TGTGCCAGCAGTATGGGGACAGAGGGTTACGAGCAGTACTTC.

J is TRBJ1-5 and V is TRBV11-3; D call uncertain. The CDR3 totals 17 residues. Trimming removed 1 base from V and 0 bases from J, with 13 bases in between. CDR1 SGHNT and CDR2 YENEEA come from the germline V gene. The CDR3 is CASSLGLFEYSNQPQHF. DNA of the CDR3: TGTGCCAGCAGCTTAGGGCTTTTTGAGTATAGCAATCAGCCCCAGCATTTT.

CDR3 residues: CASGTGVHEAFF. As DNA, the CDR3 is TGTGCCAGCGGTACAGGGGTTCATGAAGCTTTCTTT. The rearrangement joins TRBV6-5 to TRBJ1-1; 7 bases fit TRBD1. V shed 8 bases, J shed 7 bases, and the junction held 7 bases outside the gene matches. Germline V gene data show CDR1 as MNHEY and CDR2 as SVGAGI. The CDR3 has 12 residues.

CDR3 nucleotide sequence: TGTGCCAGCAGCGTAGTCCCCGGGACAGGGTTTGGAGATACGCAGTATTTT. Translating it yields CASSVVPGTGFGDTQYF. V gene TRBV9 combines with J gene TRBJ2-3, with 9 bases matching TRBD1. The ends lost 0 bases at V and 5 bases at J; junction bases unmatched: 10. Germline CDR1 and CDR2: SGDLS and YYNGEE. This CDR3 is built from 17 residues.

The chain links TRBV6-2 or TRBV6-3 to TRBJ2-7; unclear D gene. V was trimmed by 0 bases and J by 4 bases, leaving 13 bases between them. Germline V lookup: CDR1 MNHEY, CDR2 SVGEGT. The CDR3 has 15 amino acids. For the CDR3, the DNA is TGTGCCAGCAGTTACTCGTGGCAAGAAAGATACGAGCAGTACTTC. Residues: CASSYSWQERYEQYF.

Comments on this clone: A junction boundary mismatches the germline segment, possibly from a read error. The chain combines TRBV27 with TRBJ2-3; D perhaps matches TRBD2 (6 bases). Germline CDR1 MNHEY, CDR2 SMNVEV (reference sequence). The CDR3 is 16 amino acids. CDR3 in amino acids: CASSQFDGGHIRLVDF. The CDR3 nucleotides read TGTGCCAGCAGCCAATTCGACGGGGGTCACATCCGTCTGGTGGATTTT.

The rearrangement links TRBV7-2 to TRBJ1-1; D gene uncertain. CDR3 length equals 13 residues. Germline values: CDR1 SGHTA, CDR2 FQGNSA. The V end was cut by 6 bases, the J end by 1 base, with 9 bases between. CDR3 region: CASRATRNTEAFF. The DNA for the CDR3 is TGTGCCAGCAGGGCCACAAGGAACACTGAAGCTTTCTTT. Full variable domain (rest looked up from reference TRBV7-2 and TRBJ1-1): GAGVSQSPSNKVTEKGKDVELRCDPISGHTALYWYRQSLGQGLEFLIYFQGNSAPDKSGLPSDRFSAERTGGSVSTLTIQRTQQEDSAVYLCASRATRNTEAFFGQGTRLTVV.

The chain has TRBV6-1 and TRBJ1-6, with 9 bases matching TRBD1. V lost 4 bases, J lost 8 bases, and 9 bases stayed unmatched. CDR1 and CDR2 from the germline V gene are MNHNS and SASEGT. The CDR3 spans 16 residues. The CDR3 protein is CASSVPRTGEDSPLHF. The CDR3 region has the DNA TGTGCCAGCAGTGTTCCCAGGACAGGGGAAGATTCACCCCTCCACTTT.

The chain joins TRBV25-1 to TRBJ1-2; D is possibly TRBD1 (5 bases). Deletions cut 5 bases from V and 6 bases from J, with 13 bases between. The CDR3 consists of 13 residues. CDR1 and CDR2 (germline): MGHDK, SYGVNS. As DNA, the CDR3 is TGTGCCAGCAGTCGGGGGTTGGGGAATGGCTACACCTTC. This gives the protein CASSRGLGNGYTF.